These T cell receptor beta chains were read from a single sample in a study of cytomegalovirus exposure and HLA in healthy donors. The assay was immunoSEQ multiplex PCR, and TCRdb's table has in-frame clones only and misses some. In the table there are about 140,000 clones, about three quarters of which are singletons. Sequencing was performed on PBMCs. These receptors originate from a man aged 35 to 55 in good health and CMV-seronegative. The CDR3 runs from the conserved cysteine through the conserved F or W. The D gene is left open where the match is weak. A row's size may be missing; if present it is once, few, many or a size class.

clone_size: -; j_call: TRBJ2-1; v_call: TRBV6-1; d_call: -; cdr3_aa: CASSARVMDNEQFF; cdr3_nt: TGTGCCAGCAGTGCCCGGGTGATGGACAATGAGCAGTTCTTC
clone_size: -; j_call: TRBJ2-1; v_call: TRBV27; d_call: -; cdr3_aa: CASRETDHSYNEQFF; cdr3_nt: TGTGCCAGCAGGGAGACTGATCACTCCTACAATGAGCAGTTCTTC
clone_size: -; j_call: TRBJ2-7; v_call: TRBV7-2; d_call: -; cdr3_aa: CASSLTDSREQYF; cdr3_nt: TGTGCCAGCAGCCTAACGGACAGCCGTGAGCAGTACTTC
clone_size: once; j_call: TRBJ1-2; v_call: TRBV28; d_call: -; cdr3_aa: CASSPLPGTQEDGGYTF; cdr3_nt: TGTGCCAGCAGCCCACTACCGGGTACACAAGAGGATGGAGGCTACACCTTC
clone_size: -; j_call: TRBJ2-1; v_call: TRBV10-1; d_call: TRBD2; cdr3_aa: CASSDYGLAGVYNEQFF; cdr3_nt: TGCGCCAGCAGTGACTACGGACTAGCGGGAGTCTACAATGAGCAGTTCTTC
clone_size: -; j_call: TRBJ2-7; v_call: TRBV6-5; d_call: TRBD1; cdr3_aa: CASSSARGRRYEQYF; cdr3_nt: TGTGCCAGCAGTTCCGCGAGGGGGCGTCGATACGAGCAGTACTTC
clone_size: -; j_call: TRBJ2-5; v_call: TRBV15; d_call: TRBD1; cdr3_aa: CATSRADRGYQETQYF; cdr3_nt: TGTGCCACCAGCAGGGCCGACAGGGGGTACCAAGAGACCCAGTACTTC
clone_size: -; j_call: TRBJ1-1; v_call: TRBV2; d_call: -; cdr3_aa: CASSETHIRGNTEAFF; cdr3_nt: TGTGCCAGCAGTGAAACCCATATCCGGGGGAACACTGAAGCTTTCTTT
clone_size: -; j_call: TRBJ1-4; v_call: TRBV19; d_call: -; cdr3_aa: CASRMGGPGYGEKLFF; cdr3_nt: TGTGCCAGTAGAATGGGAGGTCCCGGTTACGGTGAAAAACTGTTTTTT
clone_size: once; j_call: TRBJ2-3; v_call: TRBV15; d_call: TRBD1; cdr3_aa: CATSRGVGQGLVGTDTQYF; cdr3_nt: TGTGCCACCAGCAGAGGAGTGGGACAGGGGTTGGTTGGCACAGATACGCAGTATTTT
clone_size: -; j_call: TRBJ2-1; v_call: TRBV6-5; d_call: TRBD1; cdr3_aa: CASSYGQGNEQFF; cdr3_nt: TGTGCCAGCAGTTACGGACAGGGGAATGAGCAGTTCTTC
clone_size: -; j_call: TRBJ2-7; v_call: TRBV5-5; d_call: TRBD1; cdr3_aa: CASRPGQDSYEQYF; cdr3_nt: TGTGCCAGCAGACCGGGACAGGACTCCTACGAGCAGTACTTC
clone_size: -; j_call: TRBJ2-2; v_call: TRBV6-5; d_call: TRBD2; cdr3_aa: CASSGLADITGELFF; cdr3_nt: TGTGCCAGCAGTGGACTAGCGGACATCACCGGGGAGCTGTTTTTT
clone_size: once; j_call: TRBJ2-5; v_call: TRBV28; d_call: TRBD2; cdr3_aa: CASSPGGLRETQYF; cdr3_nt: TGTGCCAGCAGTCCCGGGGGGTTGAGAGAGACCCAGTACTTC
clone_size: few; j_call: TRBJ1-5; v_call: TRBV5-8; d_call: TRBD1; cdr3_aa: CASSSGGPLSNQPQHF; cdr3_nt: TGTGCCAGCAGCTCAGGGGGCCCGCTTAGCAATCAGCCCCAGCATTTT
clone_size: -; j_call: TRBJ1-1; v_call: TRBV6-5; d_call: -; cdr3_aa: CASSYRRSDTEAFF; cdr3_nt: TGTGCCAGCAGTTATCGCAGGTCAGACACTGAAGCTTTCTTT
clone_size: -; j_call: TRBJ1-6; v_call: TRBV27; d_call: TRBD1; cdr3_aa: CASSRWTGSSYNSPLHF; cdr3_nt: TGTGCCAGCAGTCGATGGACAGGGAGCTCCTATAATTCACCCCTCCACTTT
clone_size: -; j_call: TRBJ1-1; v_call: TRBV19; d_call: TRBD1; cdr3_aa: CASRGTGSGNTEAFF; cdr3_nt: TGTGCCAGTAGGGGGACAGGATCGGGGAACACTGAAGCTTTCTTT